The 28 T cell receptor beta chains given below trace back to one sample, sequenced in a study of control samples from healthy donors and cancer patients. Sequenced by immunoSEQ multiplex PCR; TCRdb stores in-frame clones only, minus some. In the table there are around 95,000 clones, roughly 90% of which are singletons. Sequencing used blood. These receptors all stem from a woman aged 50 to 60 in good health.

The chain uses TRBV7-3 and TRBJ1-5; D is possibly TRBD1 (6 bases). This CDR3 has 14 amino acids. Germline CDR1 is SGHTA and CDR2 is FQGTGA. The V end lost 1 base, the J end lost 7 bases, and 11 bases lay between the germline ends. The CDR3 DNA follows: TGTGCCAGCAGCTTAAATGGGGGCCGGCAGCCCCAGCATTTT. Its translation is CASSLNGGRQPQHF.

V is TRBV5-4 and J is TRBJ2-5; D is uncertain. This CDR3 has 17 residues. CDR1 and CDR2 (germline): SGHNT, YYREEE (reference sequence). V lost 4 bases and J 2 bases, leaving 21 bases between the germline ends. Written as DNA, the CDR3 is TGTGCCAGCAGCGCGGCCGTCCGGTTTGAGCTACAAGAGACCCAGTACTTC. It translates to CASSAAVRFELQETQYF.

V is TRBV27 and J is TRBJ2-3; D gene unclear. Germline V lookup: CDR1 MNHEY, CDR2 SMNVEV (reference sequence). Trimming stripped 5 bases from V and 3 bases from J, with 12 bases between. There are 14 residues in the CDR3. The CDR3: CASSGDGETDTQYF. The CDR3, as DNA: TGTGCCAGCAGTGGGGATGGGGAAACAGATACGCAGTATTTT.

The chain has TRBV19 and TRBJ1-5; D is unclear. The V and J ends lost 6 bases and 4 bases respectively, with 13 bases between them. The CDR3 sequence is 14 residues long. Germline V gene lookup returns CDR1 LNHDA and CDR2 SQIVND (reference sequence). As DNA, the CDR3 is TGTGCCAGTAGCCCCCGGGGAGGTAATCAGCCCCAGCATTTT. Protein sequence: CASSPRGGNQPQHF.

CDR3 in DNA: TGCGCCAGCAGCCCGGGACTAGCGGGAGAAGATGAGCAGTTCTTC. Protein: CASSPGLAGEDEQFF. The J gene is TRBJ2-1, the V gene TRBV5-1; 14 nucleotides align to TRBD2. Looked up from germline, CDR1 is SGHRS and CDR2 is YFSETQ. Trimming at V came to 4 bases and at J to 8 bases, leaving 5 bases not matched to a gene. This CDR3 has 15 amino acids.

This clone was counted between two and nine times. The rearrangement uses TRBV7-3 and TRBJ1-4; 7 nucleotides align to TRBD1. The V gene's germline CDR1 is SGHTA and CDR2 FQGTGA. The CDR3 length is 15 residues. V gave up 5 bases and J gave up 1 base; unmatched junction bases: 4. CDR3 region: CASSPQGGTNEKLFF. The CDR3 nucleotides are TGTGCCAGCAGCCCCCAGGGGGGAACTAATGAAAAACTGTTTTTT.

This chain connects TRBV30 to TRBJ2-3, with D unresolved. From germline, CDR1 is GTSNPN and CDR2 SVGIG (reference sequence). The ends were cut back, 4 bases at V and 2 bases at J, with 7 bases in the middle. The CDR3 sequence is 12 residues long. The CDR3 here is CAWKGVTDTQYF. In DNA, the CDR3 is TGTGCCTGGAAGGGCGTCACAGATACGCAGTATTTT. The whole variable domain, remainder taken from reference TRBV30 and TRBJ2-3, is SQTIHQWPATLVQPVGSPLSLECTVEGTSNPNLYWYRQAAGRGLQLLFYSVGIGQISSEVPQNLSASRPQDRQFILSSKKLLLSDSGFYLCAWKGVTDTQYFGPGTRLTVL.

This chain links TRBV7-9 with TRBJ2-1; no definite D call. Trimming took 2 bases from V and 5 from J, leaving 1 base between them. Germline CDR1 and CDR2: SEHNR and FQNEAQ (reference sequence). This CDR3 comprises 11 residues. CDR3 amino acids: CASSLNNEQFF. The CDR3 DNA reads TGTGCCAGCAGCTTAAACAATGAGCAGTTCTTC.

The chain joins TRBV27 to TRBJ2-3; D gene uncertain. This CDR3 has 14 amino acids. Germline V CDR1 and CDR2: MNHEY, SMNVEV (reference sequence). With 1 base removed from V and 2 bases from J, the gap between germline ends came to 7 bases. The CDR3 sequence: CASSLFSATDTQYF. The CDR3, as DNA: TGTGCCAGCAGTTTATTCTCGGCCACAGATACGCAGTATTTT.

This chain links TRBV30 with TRBJ1-6; 9 bases are shared with TRBD1. The trim removed 3 bases at V and 10 bases at J, leaving 10 bases unmatched. Germline CDR1 and CDR2: GTSNPN and SVGIG (reference sequence). The CDR3 covers 15 residues. Here the CDR3 DNA reads TGTGCCTGGAGATTCCTGACAGGGGGTATCTCACCCCTCCACTTT. It specifies CAWRFLTGGISPLHF.

V usage is TRBV9 and J usage is TRBJ2-4; D assignment may be TRBD1 or TRBD2 (6 bases each). V was pared by 0 bases and J by 8 bases, with 12 bases between. Germline-derived CDR1 and CDR2 are SGDLS and YYNGEE. CDR3 length: 14 residues. The chain's CDR3 is CASSVEGGWDIQYF. CDR3 bases: TGTGCCAGCAGCGTAGAGGGGGGCTGGGACATTCAGTACTTC.

CDR3 sequence (DNA): TGCGCCAGCAGCCATACCTCGGGGGGAAGTGAGCAGTTCTTC. This sequence encodes CASSHTSGGSEQFF. The genes are TRBV4-3 and TRBJ2-1, with 7 bases fitting TRBD2. V gave up 3 bases and J gave up 9 bases; unmatched junction bases: 8. CDR1 is LGHNA and CDR2 is YSLEER in the germline V gene. CDR3 size: 14 residues.

This clone has only one observation. This sequence joins TRBV11-3 and TRBJ2-6; D not certain. The CDR3 loop spans 15 amino acids. The germline V gene encodes CDR1 SGHNT and CDR2 YENEEA. Trimming took 5 bases from V and 0 from J, leaving 8 bases between them. CDR3: CASSPKSSGANVLTF. The CDR3 region has the DNA TGTGCCAGCAGCCCTAAAAGCTCTGGGGCCAACGTCCTGACTTTC.

CDR3 sequence: CASSLLAGVYNEQFF. Here the CDR3 DNA reads TGTGCCAGCAGCCTACTAGCGGGGGTTTACAATGAGCAGTTCTTC. The rearrangement links TRBV3-1 (or the pseudogene TRBV3-2) to TRBJ2-1, with TRBD2 matching over 11 bases. This CDR3 spans 15 amino acids. After removal of 4 bases from V and 4 bases from J, the junction contained 3 bases not matched to a gene. Germline CDR1 and CDR2: LGHDT and YNNKEL (reference sequence).

This chain connects TRBV19 to TRBJ1-5; TRBD1 agrees at 12 bases. Germline V gene sequence: CDR1 LNHDA, CDR2 SQIVND (reference sequence). Losses at the gene ends were 11 bases for V and 7 bases for J; bases not matched to a gene: 15. CDR3 length equals 16 residues. In DNA, the CDR3 is TGTGCCTCTAGTTTGGGGACAGGGGGCTTGTGGCAGCCCCAGCATTTT. Encoded protein: CASSLGTGGLWQPQHF.

The V gene is TRBV3-1 (or the pseudogene TRBV3-2), the J gene TRBJ1-2; D gene unclear. Trimming removed 5 bases at V and 5 bases at J, with 9 bases between. The germline V gene has CDR1 LGHDT and CDR2 YNNKEL (reference sequence). The CDR3 has 12 residues. The CDR3 is CASSFTAYGYTF. The CDR3 region has the DNA TGTGCCAGCAGCTTCACAGCTTATGGCTACACCTTC.

The CDR3 reads CAARDRGTGELFF. In nucleotides, the CDR3 is TGTGCCGCCCGGGACAGGGGCACCGGGGAGCTGTTTTTT. The chain carries TRBV19 and TRBJ2-2; 10 nucleotides match TRBD1. Germline values: CDR1 LNHDA, CDR2 SQIVND (reference sequence). J lost 4 bases, V lost 11 bases, and 4 bases had no gene match. The CDR3 runs to 13 residues.

The chain uses TRBV27 and TRBJ2-7; unclear D gene. CDR3 length: 13 residues. Germline CDR1 reads MNHEY; CDR2 reads SMNVEV (reference sequence). Trimming took 8 bases from V and 1 from J, leaving 12 bases between them. CDR3 nucleotide sequence: TGTGCCAGCTGCTCGTACGGGTCCTACGAGCAGTACTTC. Translating it yields CASCSYGSYEQYF.

This clone has only one observation. The rearrangement uses TRBV3-1 (or the pseudogene TRBV3-2) and TRBJ2-2; the D call may be TRBD1 or TRBD2 (6 bases each). There are 14 residues in the CDR3. V lost 3 bases and J 4 bases, leaving 9 bases between the germline ends. Germline V gene data show CDR1 as LGHDT and CDR2 as YNNKEL (reference sequence). CDR3 sequence (DNA): TGTGCCAGCAGCCAGGGGGGCAGCACCGGGGAGCTGTTTTTT. Residues: CASSQGGSTGELFF.

This clone appeared once. V usage is TRBV2 and J usage is TRBJ2-5, with 7 nucleotides matching TRBD2. The CDR3 runs 13 residues. CDR1 and CDR2 (germline): SNHLY, FYNNEI. Trimming cost V 7 bases and J 4 bases; bases outside gene matches: 6. DNA for the CDR3: TGTGCCAGCAAAATTGGGGGGGGAGAGACCCAGTACTTC. As protein: CASKIGGGETQYF.

This chain joins TRBV4-3 and TRBJ2-5; D gene unclear. V lost 0 bases and J lost 3, with 5 bases in between. This CDR3 spans 13 amino acids. Germline CDR1 is LGHNA and CDR2 is YSLEER. The CDR3 loop is CASSQDYEETQYF. Written as DNA, the CDR3 is TGCGCCAGCAGCCAAGATTATGAAGAGACCCAGTACTTC.

This chain links TRBV3-1 (or the pseudogene TRBV3-2) with TRBJ2-2, with a weak D call TRBD1 (5 bases). The CDR3 consists of 13 residues. The V end was cut by 1 base, the J end by 7 bases, with 7 bases between. Germline V gene lookup returns CDR1 LGHDT and CDR2 YNNKEL (reference sequence). The CDR3 DNA sequence: TGTGCCAGCAGCCAAGTTAGGGGCGGGGAGCTGTTTTTT. It translates to CASSQVRGGELFF.

V usage is TRBV5-1 and J usage is TRBJ2-2; D ambiguous. Germline loops: CDR1 SGHRS, CDR2 YFSETQ. V lost 5 bases to trimming and J lost 1 base, with 15 bases between them. The CDR3 is 16 amino acids. The DNA of the CDR3 is TGCGCCAGCAGTTTGCCCCCTGCTGTGAACACCGGGGAGCTGTTTTTT. Encoded protein: CASSLPPAVNTGELFF.

The chain joins TRBV19 to TRBJ1-5, with D maybe TRBD1 (6 bases). The V gene's germline CDR1 is LNHDA and CDR2 SQIVND (reference sequence). V was shortened by 6 bases and J by 0 bases, with 15 bases between the two germline ends. CDR3 length: 16 amino acids. CDR3 sequence (DNA): TGTGCCAGTAGCTTATTCGGACAGAATAGCAATCAGCCCCAGCATTTT. Protein: CASSLFGQNSNQPQHF.

The rearrangement uses TRBV5-1 and TRBJ1-1; unclear D gene. The CDR3 totals 15 residues. V was cut by 1 base and J by 2 bases, with 12 bases left in between. From germline, CDR1 is SGHRS and CDR2 YFSETQ. The CDR3 is CASSLSRIINTEAFF. Written as DNA, the CDR3 is TGCGCCAGCAGCTTGAGTCGGATTATTAACACTGAAGCTTTCTTT.

The V gene is TRBV7-2, the J gene TRBJ2-1, with 7 bases matching TRBD1. Germline trimming cut 4 bases from V and 7 bases from J; bases unmatched to any gene: 13. The germline CDR1 and CDR2 sequences are SGHTA and FQGNSA. The CDR3 loop spans 16 amino acids. This CDR3 is CASSSPVTKQGNEQFF. The CDR3 coding sequence is TGTGCCAGCAGCTCTCCCGTTACGAAACAGGGGAATGAGCAGTTCTTC.

The chain is built from TRBV18 and TRBJ2-6, with TRBD1 matching 12 bases. The CDR3 consists of 17 residues. The V gene's germline CDR1 is KGHSH and CDR2 LQKENI. The trim removed 5 bases at V and 4 bases at J, leaving 6 bases unmatched. CDR3 coding DNA: TGTGCCAGCTCAGCGGGACAGGGGGCGGTCGGGGCCAACGTCCTGACTTTC. It is translated as CASSAGQGAVGANVLTF. The whole variable domain, filled in from reference TRBV18 and TRBJ2-6, reads NAGVMQNPRHLVRRRGQEARLRCSPMKGHSHVYWYRQLPEEGLKFMVYLQKENIIDESGMPKERFSAEFPKEGPSILRIQQVVRGDSAAYFCASSAGQGAVGANVLTFGAGSRLTVL.

This clone appeared a single time. The chain uses TRBV18 and TRBJ1-5; D call uncertain. From germline, CDR1 is KGHSH and CDR2 LQKENI. Deletions cut 0 bases from V and 7 bases from J, with 4 bases between. This CDR3 contains 12 residues. The CDR3 is CASSPPGQPQHF. The DNA for the CDR3 is TGTGCCAGCTCACCACCCGGGCAGCCCCAGCATTTT.